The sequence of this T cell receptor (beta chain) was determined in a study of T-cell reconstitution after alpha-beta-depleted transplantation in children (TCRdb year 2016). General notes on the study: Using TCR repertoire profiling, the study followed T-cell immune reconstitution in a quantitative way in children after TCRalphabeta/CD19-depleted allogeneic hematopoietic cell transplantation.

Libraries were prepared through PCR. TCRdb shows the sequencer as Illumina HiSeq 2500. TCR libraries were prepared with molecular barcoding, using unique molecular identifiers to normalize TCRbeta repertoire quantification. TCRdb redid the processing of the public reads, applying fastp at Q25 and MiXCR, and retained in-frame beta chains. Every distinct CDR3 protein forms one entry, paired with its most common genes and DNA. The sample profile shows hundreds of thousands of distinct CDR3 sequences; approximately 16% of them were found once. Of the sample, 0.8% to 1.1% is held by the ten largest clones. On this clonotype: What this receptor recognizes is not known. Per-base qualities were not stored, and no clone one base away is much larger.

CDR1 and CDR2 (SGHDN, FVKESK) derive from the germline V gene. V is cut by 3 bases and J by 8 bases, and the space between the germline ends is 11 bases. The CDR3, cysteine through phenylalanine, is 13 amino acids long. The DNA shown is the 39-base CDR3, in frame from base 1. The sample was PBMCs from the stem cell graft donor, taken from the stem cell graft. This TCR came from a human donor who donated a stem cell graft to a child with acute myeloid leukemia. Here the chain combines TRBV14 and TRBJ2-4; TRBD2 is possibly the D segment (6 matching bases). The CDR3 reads CASSQGLTDIQYF. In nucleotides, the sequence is TGTGCCAGCAGCCAGGGACTCACGGACATTCAGTACTTC.